Below are 18 T cell receptor beta chains sequenced from a single sample in a study of patients and donors after allogeneic stem cell transplantation. From the RT-PCR reads, TCRdb called clonotypes with MiXCR, one entry per CDR3 protein. Of approximately 170,000 distinct CDR3 sequences listed, about 24% are singletons. Sequencing input: blood, either unsorted or a sorted T cell fraction (not recorded which). These receptors all stem from a human donor who was either an allogeneic HSCT recipient or a stem cell or donor lymphocyte infusion donor (not recorded which). It is not recorded whose cells these are; they may come from a transplant donor.

This clonotype was found a few times. This sequence joins TRBV12-3 or TRBV12-4 and TRBJ1-5; D remains ambiguous. This CDR3 contains 14 residues. V was trimmed by 6 bases and J by 5 bases, leaving 14 bases between them. The CDR3 sequence is CASSRGPRDQPQHF. The CDR3 bases are TGTGCCAGCAGCCGCGGGCCTAGGGATCAGCCCCAGCATTTT.

The CDR3, as DNA: TGTGCCAGCAGTTCACAGGGGCCCGGTGACGGCTACACCTTC. Protein sequence: CASSSQGPGDGYTF. The J gene is TRBJ1-2, the V gene TRBV12-3 or TRBV12-4; TRBD1 matches 7 bases. V lost 4 bases to trimming and J lost 8 bases; unmatched junction nucleotides: 10. The CDR3 is made up of 14 amino acids.

This clonotype was recorded many times. The chain combines TRBV29-1 with TRBJ1-1, with 11 bases aligning to TRBD1. Germline V gives CDR1 SQVTM, CDR2 ANQGSEA. This CDR3 has 15 residues. Trimming removed 3 bases from V and 4 bases from J; junction bases left unmatched: 7. The CDR3 DNA is TGCAGCGTTGAGCGCGGGACAGGGGGAATCACTGAAGCTTTCTTT. It encodes CSVERGTGGITEAFF.

The CDR3 sequence: CASSLGARTEAFF. The CDR3 DNA follows: TGTGCCAGCAGCTTAGGGGCCAGGACTGAAGCTTTCTTT. The chain recombines TRBV11-2 with TRBJ1-1, with D unclear. Germline lookup yields CDR1 SGHAT and CDR2 FQNNGV. The CDR3 length is 13 residues. V lost 1 base, J lost 5 bases, and 8 bases lay in between. Full variable domain (missing parts from reference TRBV11-2 and TRBJ1-1): EAGVAQSPRYKIIEKRQSVAFWCNPISGHATLYWYQQILGQGPKLLIQFQNNGVVDDSQLPKDRFSAERLKGVDSTLKIQPAKLEDSAVYLCASSLGARTEAFFGQGTRLTVV.

In this sample, this clonotype turned up many times. CDR3 sequence (DNA): TGCGCCAGCAGCTTGGTTCCAGGGGCCTATCAGCCCCAGCATTTT. It codes for CASSLVPGAYQPQHF. This sequence joins TRBV5-1 and TRBJ1-5; weak D call: TRBD1 (6 bases). V shed 0 bases and J shed 5 bases, with 12 bases lying between them. The CDR3 consists of 15 residues. From germline, CDR1 is SGHRS and CDR2 YFSETQ.

This chain links TRBV10-3 with TRBJ2-7; 10 bases are a match to TRBD2. The CDR3 consists of 14 residues. Trimming at V came to 2 bases and at J to 2 bases, leaving 0 bases not matched to a gene. CDR1 is ENHRY and CDR2 is SYGVKD in the germline V gene. CDR3 protein: CAISETSGAYEQYF. CDR3 DNA sequence: TGTGCCATCAGTGAGACTAGCGGGGCCTACGAGCAGTACTTC.

This sequence joins TRBV9 and TRBJ2-5, with D perhaps TRBD1 (5 bases). CDR3 length equals 14 residues. Trimming cost V 4 bases and J 7 bases, with 17 bases left between them. Germline lookup yields CDR1 SGDLS and CDR2 YYNGEE. This CDR3 is CASSLQDSSGTQYF. CDR3 nucleotides: TGTGCCAGCAGCCTACAGGATTCCTCGGGGACCCAGTACTTC.

The genes are TRBV4-1 and TRBJ1-1, with a weak D call TRBD1 (6 bases). The germline CDR1 and CDR2 sequences are MGHRA and YSYEKL. V shed 4 bases and J shed 6 bases, with 15 bases lying between them. The CDR3 length is 14 residues. The CDR3 DNA reads TGCGCCAGCAGCCTCAACAGGGTCAACCCTGAAGCTTTCTTT. Translated: CASSLNRVNPEAFF.

This chain links TRBV20-1 with TRBJ1-5; possible D gene TRBD1, 6 bases. Germline lookup yields CDR1 DFQATT and CDR2 SNEGSKA (reference sequence). Trimming pared 0 bases from V and 7 bases from J, leaving 16 bases between. This CDR3 contains 15 residues. The CDR3 is CSARDRRGTGQPQHF. CDR3 DNA sequence: TGCAGTGCTAGAGATCGCAGGGGAACGGGACAGCCCCAGCATTTT.

This clonotype was seen at least ten times. The chain couples TRBV27 to TRBJ1-6; D not resolved. The CDR3 length is 15 residues. Trimming took off 2 bases at V and 9 bases at J, with 14 bases between the two ends. Germline V CDR1 and CDR2: MNHEY, SMNVEV (reference sequence). CDR3 nucleotides: TGTGCCAGCAGTTTACCCGCTGGTTTCGGTTCACCCCTCCACTTT. This encodes CASSLPAGFGSPLHF.

V is TRBV12-3 or TRBV12-4 and J is TRBJ1-2; 7 bases are shared with TRBD1. The V and J ends lost 6 bases and 4 bases, in that order; junction bases with no gene match: 8. The CDR3 has 14 amino acids. The CDR3 reads CASSWTGNFYGYTF. DNA for the CDR3: TGTGCCAGCAGCTGGACAGGAAACTTCTATGGCTACACCTTC.

The gene calls are TRBV2 and TRBJ2-7; D is unresolved. Looked up from germline, CDR1 is SNHLY and CDR2 is FYNNEI. This CDR3 contains 11 residues. The V gene lost 3 bases and the J gene lost 6 bases, with 6 bases spanning the gap. The CDR3 loop is CASSETLEQYF. CDR3 nucleotide sequence: TGTGCCAGCAGTGAGACGCTCGAGCAGTACTTC.

The rearrangement joins TRBV10-3 to TRBJ1-5, with 7 bases fitting TRBD1. Trimming at V came to 10 bases and at J to 2 bases, leaving 8 bases not matched to a gene. This CDR3 is built from 14 residues. Per germline, CDR1 ENHRY and CDR2 SYGVKD. The CDR3 nucleotides read TGTGCCACCACAGACAGGGCTGGCAATCAGCCCCAGCATTTT. Translation: CATTDRAGNQPQHF.

This chain connects TRBV6-1 to TRBJ1-5; tentatively, D is TRBD1 (6 bases). V lost 2 bases to trimming and J lost 0 bases, with 17 bases between them. The germline V gene has CDR1 MNHNS and CDR2 SASEGT. The CDR3 contains 18 residues. CDR3 region: CASSEFWGQFYSNQPQHF. The CDR3 DNA reads as TGTGCCAGCAGTGAATTTTGGGGGCAGTTCTATAGCAATCAGCCCCAGCATTTT.

The CDR3 here is CATSDSSGGSGANVLTF. CDR3 bases: TGTGCCACCAGTGATTCATCAGGGGGCTCTGGGGCCAACGTCCTGACTTTC. The chain uses TRBV24-1 and TRBJ2-6; 7 nucleotides align to TRBD1. The CDR3 runs 17 residues. Unmatched junction bases numbered 3, after V lost 2 bases and J lost 0 bases. Germline-derived CDR1 and CDR2 are KGHDR and SFDVKD.

The rearrangement joins TRBV6-5 to TRBJ2-5; D is undetermined. Matching the DNA end better, TRBJ2-7 makes the J call doubtful. The CDR3 is 15 amino acids. Germline lookup yields CDR1 MNHEY and CDR2 SVGAGI. The CDR3 coding sequence is TGTGCCAGCAGTTACTCATCAAGGAGCTCCTACGAGCAGTACTTC. Its translation: CASSYSSRSSYEQYF.

This clonotype has a handful of counts. The chain carries TRBV12-3 or TRBV12-4 and TRBJ2-7; D ambiguous. This CDR3 region has 15 residues. Deletions cut 6 bases from V and 1 base from J, with 16 bases between. Here the CDR3 reads CASSHLGESSYEQYF. CDR3 nucleotides: TGTGCCAGCAGCCATTTGGGTGAATCGTCCTACGAGCAGTACTTC.

The chain links TRBV6-2 or TRBV6-3 to TRBJ2-1; D is unclear. This CDR3 region has 15 residues. Deletions cut 6 bases from V and 0 bases from J, with 12 bases between. CDR1 is MNHEY and CDR2 is SVGEGT in the germline V gene. In nucleotides, the CDR3 is TGTGCCAGCAGCCGACCTATAAGCTCCTACAATGAGCAGTTCTTC. Translated: CASSRPISSYNEQFF.